The rows below give T cell receptor beta chains drawn from one sample of a study of early T cells in non-severe SARS-CoV-2 infection. Each CDR3 protein gets one entry after TCRdb re-called the 5' RACE reads with MiXCR. This table has tens of thousands of distinct CDR3 sequences, less than 15% appearing once. Sequenced input: whole blood. The receptors derive from an adult who was a healthcare worker with PCR-confirmed SARS-CoV-2 infection or an uninfected control (not recorded which). Both conserved end residues are part of each CDR3. Fields, in order: CDR3 length, J gene, V gene, D gene, clone size, CDR3 protein, CDR3 DNA. The D gene is left open where the match is weak. The size entry is marked missing in some rows and otherwise reads once, few, many or a size class.

length: 15
J: TRBJ2-3
V: TRBV7-8
D: -
size: few
CDR3: CASSFRGPGTNTQYF
DNA: TGTGCCAGCAGCTTTCGAGGACCGGGCACGAATACGCAGTATTTT

length: 12
J: TRBJ1-1
V: TRBV5-1
D: -
size: -
CDR3: CAGSFLDGEAFF
DNA: TGCGCCGGCAGCTTCCTCGACGGTGAAGCTTTCTTT

length: 16
J: TRBJ2-5
V: TRBV20-1
D: TRBD2
size: few
CDR3: CSARDQSGLSRETQYF
DNA: TGCAGTGCTAGAGATCAATCGGGACTATCGAGGGAGACCCAGTACTTC

length: 14
J: TRBJ2-1
V: TRBV5-1
D: -
size: few
CDR3: CASSPDWGHNEQFF
DNA: TGCGCCAGCAGCCCTGACTGGGGGCACAATGAGCAGTTCTTC

length: 13
J: TRBJ1-1
V: TRBV12-3/TRBV12-4
D: -
size: many
CDR3: CASTNIYRSEAFF
DNA: TGTGCCAGCACAAATATATACAGGTCTGAAGCTTTCTTT

length: 15
J: TRBJ2-3
V: TRBV29-1
D: TRBD2
size: many
CDR3: CSVELLAGARDTQYF
DNA: TGCAGCGTTGAGTTACTAGCGGGAGCGCGAGATACGCAGTATTTT

length: 17
J: TRBJ2-1
V: TRBV4-2
D: -
size: -
CDR3: CASSQDPRRRVQGEQFF
DNA: TGTGCCAGCAGCCAAGACCCCCGAAGGCGGGTTCAGGGTGAGCAGTTCTTC

length: 16
J: TRBJ2-7
V: TRBV5-1
D: TRBD2
size: many
CDR3: CASSPGTSGRGYEQYF
DNA: TGCGCCAGCAGCCCCGGGACTAGCGGGAGGGGGTACGAGCAGTACTTC

length: 17
J: TRBJ2-5
V: TRBV7-9
D: TRBD2
size: many
CDR3: CASSFLTSGRAGETQYF
DNA: TGTGCCAGCAGCTTCCTCACTAGCGGGAGGGCCGGGGAGACCCAGTACTTC

length: 15
J: TRBJ1-5
V: TRBV7-2
D: TRBD1
size: -
CDR3: CASSLQGTVNQPQHF
DNA: TGTGCCAGCAGCCTTCAAGGGACAGTCAATCAGCCCCAGCATTTT

length: 17
J: TRBJ2-1
V: TRBV11-2
D: -
size: many
CDR3: CASSYRGIMPPYNEQFF
DNA: TGTGCCAGCAGCTACCGCGGGATTATGCCCCCCTACAATGAGCAGTTCTTC

length: 13
J: TRBJ1-2
V: TRBV10-2
D: -
size: few
CDR3: CASSDGTVYGYTF
DNA: TGCGCCAGCAGTGATGGCACAGTCTATGGCTACACCTTC

length: 14
J: TRBJ2-4
V: TRBV29-1
D: -
size: medium-sized
CDR3: CSVAQGTGKNIQYF
DNA: TGCAGCGTTGCACAAGGGACTGGAAAAAACATTCAGTACTTC

length: 15
J: TRBJ1-6
V: TRBV5-5
D: -
size: many
CDR3: CASSGMRVEDSPLHF
DNA: TGTGCCAGCAGCGGAATGAGAGTGGAGGATTCACCCCTCCACTTT

length: 14
J: TRBJ2-5
V: TRBV15
D: -
size: few
CDR3: CATSRDPVQETQYF
DNA: TGTGCCACCAGCAGAGATCCAGTCCAAGAGACCCAGTACTTC

length: 16
J: TRBJ2-3
V: TRBV20-1
D: TRBD2
size: few
CDR3: CSAPPGLADSTDTQYF
DNA: TGCAGTGCCCCTCCGGGACTAGCGGACAGCACAGATACGCAGTATTTT

length: 12
J: TRBJ2-1
V: TRBV4-3
D: TRBD2
size: few
CDR3: CASSHELALQFF
DNA: TGCGCCAGCAGCCACGAACTAGCGCTGCAGTTCTTC

length: 13
J: TRBJ1-1
V: TRBV7-6
D: -
size: few
CDR3: CASSLSRDTEAFF
DNA: TGTGCCAGCAGCTTATCCAGGGACACTGAAGCTTTCTTT

length: 13
J: TRBJ2-7
V: TRBV3-1
D: -
size: few
CDR3: CASSEGRLVEQYF
DNA: TGTGCCAGCAGCGAAGGACGCCTCGTCGAGCAGTACTTC

length: 13
J: TRBJ2-1
V: TRBV4-1
D: -
size: many
CDR3: CASTLRIDNEQFF
DNA: TGCGCCAGCACCCTTCGGATCGACAATGAGCAGTTCTTC

length: 12
J: TRBJ1-5
V: TRBV29-1
D: TRBD1
size: many
CDR3: CSARTGGQPQHF
DNA: TGCAGCGCCAGGACAGGGGGTCAGCCCCAGCATTTT

length: 14
J: TRBJ2-3
V: TRBV7-2
D: -
size: many
CDR3: CASSFRRVTDTQYF
DNA: TGTGCCAGCAGCTTCCGGCGGGTCACAGATACGCAGTATTTT